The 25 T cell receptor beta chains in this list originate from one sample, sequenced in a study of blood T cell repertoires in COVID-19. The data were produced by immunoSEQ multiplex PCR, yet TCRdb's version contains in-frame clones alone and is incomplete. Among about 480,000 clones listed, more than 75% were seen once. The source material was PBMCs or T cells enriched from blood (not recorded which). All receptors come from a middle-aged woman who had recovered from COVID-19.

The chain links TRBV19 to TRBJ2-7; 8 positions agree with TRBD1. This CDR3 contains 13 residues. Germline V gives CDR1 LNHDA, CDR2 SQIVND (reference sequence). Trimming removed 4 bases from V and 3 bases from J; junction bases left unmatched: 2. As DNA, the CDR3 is TGTGCCAGTAGTACCGACAGGGGCTACGAGCAGTACTTC. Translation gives CASSTDRGYEQYF. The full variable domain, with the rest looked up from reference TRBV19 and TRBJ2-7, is DGGITQSPKYLFRKEGQNVTLSCEQNLNHDAMYWYRQDPGQGLRLIYYSQIVNDFQKGDIAEGYSVSREKKESFPLTVTSAQKNPTAFYLCASSTDRGYEQYFGPGTRLTVT.

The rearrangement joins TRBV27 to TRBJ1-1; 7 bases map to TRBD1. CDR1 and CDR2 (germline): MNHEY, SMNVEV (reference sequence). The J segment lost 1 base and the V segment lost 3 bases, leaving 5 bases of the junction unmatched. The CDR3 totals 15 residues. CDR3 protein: CASSFRQGWNTEAFF. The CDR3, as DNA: TGTGCCAGCAGTTTTCGACAGGGCTGGAACACTGAAGCTTTCTTT.

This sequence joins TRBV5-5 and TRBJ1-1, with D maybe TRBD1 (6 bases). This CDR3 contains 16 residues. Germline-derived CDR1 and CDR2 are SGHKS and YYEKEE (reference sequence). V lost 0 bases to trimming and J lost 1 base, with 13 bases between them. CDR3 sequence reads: CASSLGLRGSNTEAFF. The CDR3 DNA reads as TGTGCCAGCAGCTTGGGGCTCAGGGGATCGAACACTGAAGCTTTCTTT.

CDR3 sequence (DNA): TGCGCCAGCAGCCTAGGCGGGACCACTAGCACAGATACGCAGTATTTT. Residues: CASSLGGTTSTDTQYF. V is TRBV4-3 and J is TRBJ2-3; D possibly corresponds to TRBD2 (6 bases). Between the trimmed V and J ends, which lost 4 bases and 0 bases, there was a span of 14 bases. Germline CDR1 is LGHNA and CDR2 is YSLEER. The CDR3 contains 16 residues.

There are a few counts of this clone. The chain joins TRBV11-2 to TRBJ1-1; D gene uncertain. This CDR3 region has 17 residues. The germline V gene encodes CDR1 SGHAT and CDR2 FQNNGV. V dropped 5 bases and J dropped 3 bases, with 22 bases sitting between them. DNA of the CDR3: TGTGCCAGCAGCCCCTTGGGAAGGAGGATCATGGACACTGAAGCTTTCTTT. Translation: CASSPLGRRIMDTEAFF.

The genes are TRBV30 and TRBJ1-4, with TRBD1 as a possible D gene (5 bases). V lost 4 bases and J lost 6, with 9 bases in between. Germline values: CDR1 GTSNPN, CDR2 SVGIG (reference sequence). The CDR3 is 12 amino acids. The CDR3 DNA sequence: TGTGCCTGGACAGGGAATGATGAAAAACTGTTTTTT. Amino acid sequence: CAWTGNDEKLFF.

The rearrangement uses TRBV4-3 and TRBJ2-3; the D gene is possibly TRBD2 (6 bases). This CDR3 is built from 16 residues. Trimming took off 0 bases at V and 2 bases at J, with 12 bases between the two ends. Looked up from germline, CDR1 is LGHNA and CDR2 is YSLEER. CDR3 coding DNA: TGCGCCAGCAGCCAAGATCCAGCGGACTACACAGATACGCAGTATTTT. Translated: CASSQDPADYTDTQYF.

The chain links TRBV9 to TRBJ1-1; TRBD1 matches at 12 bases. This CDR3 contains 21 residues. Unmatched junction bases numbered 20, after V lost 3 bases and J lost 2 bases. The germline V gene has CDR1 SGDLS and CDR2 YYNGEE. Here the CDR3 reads CASSARRDRGPTTSGNTEAFF. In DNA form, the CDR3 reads TGTGCCAGCAGCGCACGCCGGGACAGGGGGCCCACGACCTCGGGTAACACTGAAGCTTTCTTT.

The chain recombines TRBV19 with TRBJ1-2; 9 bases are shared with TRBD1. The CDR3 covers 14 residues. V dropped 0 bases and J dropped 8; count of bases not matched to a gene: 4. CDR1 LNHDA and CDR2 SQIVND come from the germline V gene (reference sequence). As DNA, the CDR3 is TGTGCCAGTAGTATAGATGGGACAGGGTACGGCTACACCTTC. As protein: CASSIDGTGYGYTF. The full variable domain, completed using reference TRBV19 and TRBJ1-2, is DGGITQSPKYLFRKEGQNVTLSCEQNLNHDAMYWYRQDPGQGLRLIYYSQIVNDFQKGDIAEGYSVSREKKESFPLTVTSAQKNPTAFYLCASSIDGTGYGYTFGSGTRLTVV.

CDR3 amino acids: CASSEGGLDTQYF. CDR3 coding DNA: TGTGCCAGCAGTGAAGGGGGACTAGATACGCAGTATTTT. This chain links TRBV2 with TRBJ2-3, with D possibly matching TRBD2 (6 bases). Germline loops: CDR1 SNHLY, CDR2 FYNNEI. The CDR3 has 13 amino acids. The germline V and J ends were trimmed by 1 base and 5 bases, with 7 bases remaining between them.

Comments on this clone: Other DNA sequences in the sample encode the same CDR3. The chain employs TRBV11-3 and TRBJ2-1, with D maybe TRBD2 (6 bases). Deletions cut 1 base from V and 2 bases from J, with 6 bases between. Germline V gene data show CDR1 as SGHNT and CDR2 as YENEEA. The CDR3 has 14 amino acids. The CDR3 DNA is TGTGCCAGCAGCTTAGGCGGGGCCTACAATGAGCAGTTCTTC. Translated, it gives CASSLGGAYNEQFF.

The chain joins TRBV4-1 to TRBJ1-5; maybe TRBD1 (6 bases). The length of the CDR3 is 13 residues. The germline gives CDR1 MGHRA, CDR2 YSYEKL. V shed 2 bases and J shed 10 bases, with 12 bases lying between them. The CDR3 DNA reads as TGCGCCAGCAGCCAACGACAGGCGTTACCCCAGCATTTT. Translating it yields CASSQRQALPQHF.

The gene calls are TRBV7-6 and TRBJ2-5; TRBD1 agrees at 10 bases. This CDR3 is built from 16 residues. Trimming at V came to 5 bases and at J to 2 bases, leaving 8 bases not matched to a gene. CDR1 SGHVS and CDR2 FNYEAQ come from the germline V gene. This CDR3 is CASSRQGAPGQETQYF. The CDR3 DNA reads TGTGCCAGCAGCCGACAGGGGGCGCCGGGGCAAGAGACCCAGTACTTC.

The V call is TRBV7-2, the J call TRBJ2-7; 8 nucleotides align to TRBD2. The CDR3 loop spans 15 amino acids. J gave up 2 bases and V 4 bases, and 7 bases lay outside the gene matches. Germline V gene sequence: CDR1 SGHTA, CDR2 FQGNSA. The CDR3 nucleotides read TGTGCCAGCAGCTGGGGAGTCGGGGGGGCCTACGAGCAGTACTTC. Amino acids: CASSWGVGGAYEQYF.

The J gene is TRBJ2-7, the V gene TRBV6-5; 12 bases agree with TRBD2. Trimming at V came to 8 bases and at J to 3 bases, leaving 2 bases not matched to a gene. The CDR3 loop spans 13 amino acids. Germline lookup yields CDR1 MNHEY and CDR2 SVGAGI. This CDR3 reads CASGLAGSYEQYF. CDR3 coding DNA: TGTGCCAGCGGACTAGCGGGAAGCTACGAGCAGTACTTC.

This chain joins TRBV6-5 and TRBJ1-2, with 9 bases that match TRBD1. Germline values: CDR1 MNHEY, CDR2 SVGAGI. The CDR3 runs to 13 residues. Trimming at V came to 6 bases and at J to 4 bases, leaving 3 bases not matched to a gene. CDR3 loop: CASRGQGPYGYTF. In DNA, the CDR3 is TGTGCCAGCAGGGGACAGGGTCCCTATGGCTACACCTTC.

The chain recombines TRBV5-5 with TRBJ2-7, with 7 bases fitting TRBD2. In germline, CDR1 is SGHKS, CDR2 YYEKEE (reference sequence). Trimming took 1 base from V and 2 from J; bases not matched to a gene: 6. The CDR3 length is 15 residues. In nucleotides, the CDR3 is TGTGCCAGCAGCTTGAGTCTAGCGGTACCCTACGAGCAGTACTTC. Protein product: CASSLSLAVPYEQYF.

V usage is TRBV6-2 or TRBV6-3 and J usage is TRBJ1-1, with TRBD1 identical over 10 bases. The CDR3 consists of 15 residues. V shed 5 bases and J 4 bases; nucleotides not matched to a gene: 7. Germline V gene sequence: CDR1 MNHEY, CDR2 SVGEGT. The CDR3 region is CASSQTGGRGTEAFF. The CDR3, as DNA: TGTGCCAGCAGTCAGACAGGGGGCAGGGGCACTGAAGCTTTCTTT.

In nucleotides, the CDR3 is TGTGCCAGCAGTCCCCGACAGGGCGGAGAGCAGTACTTC. Encoded protein: CASSPRQGGEQYF. The chain is built from TRBV12-3 or TRBV12-4 and TRBJ2-7; 7 bases align to TRBD1. The V and J ends lost 5 bases and 7 bases, in that order; junction bases with no gene match: 8. This CDR3 spans 13 amino acids.

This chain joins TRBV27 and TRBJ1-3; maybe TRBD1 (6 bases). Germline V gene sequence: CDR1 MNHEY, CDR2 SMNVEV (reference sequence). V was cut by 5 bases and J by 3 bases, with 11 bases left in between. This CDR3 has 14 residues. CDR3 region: CASSKQGLGNTIYF. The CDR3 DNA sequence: TGTGCCAGCAGTAAACAGGGTCTTGGAAACACCATATATTTT.

The CDR3 here is CASLRPAGVNTDTQYF. The CDR3 bases are TGCGCCAGCCTGAGGCCGGCGGGAGTGAACACAGATACGCAGTATTTT. The chain recombines TRBV10-2 with TRBJ2-3; TRBD2 agrees at 7 bases. Germline CDR1 and CDR2: WSHSY and SAAADI. V lost 8 bases, J lost 2 bases, and 13 bases stayed unmatched. The CDR3 sequence is 16 residues long.

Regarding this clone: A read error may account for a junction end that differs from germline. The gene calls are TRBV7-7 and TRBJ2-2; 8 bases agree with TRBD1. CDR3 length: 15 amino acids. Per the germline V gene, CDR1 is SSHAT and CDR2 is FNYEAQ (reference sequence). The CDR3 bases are TGTGCTAGCAGCCTGGGGACAGGAGTTACCGGGGAGCTGTTTTTT. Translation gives CASSLGTGVTGELFF.

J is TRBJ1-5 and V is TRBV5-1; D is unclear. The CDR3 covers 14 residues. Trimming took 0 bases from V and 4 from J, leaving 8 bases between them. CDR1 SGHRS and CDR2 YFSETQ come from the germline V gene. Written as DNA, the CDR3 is TGCGCCAGCAGCTTGGAGGCAGGTAATCAGCCCCAGCATTTT. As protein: CASSLEAGNQPQHF.

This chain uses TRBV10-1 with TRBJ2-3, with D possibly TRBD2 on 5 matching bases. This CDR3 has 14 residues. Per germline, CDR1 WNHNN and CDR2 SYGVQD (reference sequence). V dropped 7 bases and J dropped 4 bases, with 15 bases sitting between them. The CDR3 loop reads CASTLEVSADTQYF. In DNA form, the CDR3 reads TGCGCCAGCACCCTGGAGGTATCTGCAGATACGCAGTATTTT.

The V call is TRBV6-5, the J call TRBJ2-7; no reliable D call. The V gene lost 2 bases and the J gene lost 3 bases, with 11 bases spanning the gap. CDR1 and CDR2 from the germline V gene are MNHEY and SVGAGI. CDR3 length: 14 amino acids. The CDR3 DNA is TGTGCCAGCAGTTACGCGCAGGTCCGCTACGAGCAGTACTTC. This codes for CASSYAQVRYEQYF.